This TCR beta chain was profiled in a study of response to subunit inactivated influenza vaccine. Germline CDR1 reads DFQATT; CDR2 reads SNEGSKA (reference sequence). The CDR3 extends over 12 amino acids. V was clipped by 5 bases and J by 4 bases, with 9 bases between them. This clonotype was found a few times. TCRdb called the RT-PCR reads again in MiXCR, with one record for every CDR3 protein. This sample yields approximately 700,000 distinct CDR3 sequences, of which about a sixth are seen a single time; around 10% belongs to the top ten. The clonotype originates from a man aged 45-60 years who received an inactivated influenza vaccine. This specimen consisted of PBMCs from blood, obtained 12 days after vaccination. The chain is built from TRBV20-1 and TRBJ1-5; D gene uncertain. This CDR3 reads CSAYSTNQPQHF. CDR3 bases: TGCAGTGCTTATAGCACTAATCAGCCCCAGCATTTT.